The rows below give T cell receptor beta chains drawn from one sample of a study of T cells in localized non-small cell lung cancer. Clones were sequenced by immunoSEQ multiplex PCR, and TCRdb holds only the in-frame ones, with some missing. Among some 34,000 clones listed, over 75% were seen once. This sample comprised peripheral blood, obtained before any cancer treatment. These receptors originate from a male donor at least 60 years old with stage III squamous cell lung carcinoma. Both conserved end residues are part of each CDR3. The D gene is left open where the match is weak. Expanded clones are given a class, and other clones once, few, many or no size at all.

size	D	V	J	DNA	CDR3
NA	NA	TRBV19	TRBJ2-5	TGTGCCAGTGGGGACACACACCAAGAGACCCAGTACTTC	CASGDTHQETQYF
NA	NA	TRBV25-1	TRBJ1-2	TGTGCCAGCAGTGGAGGCCATGGCTACACCTTC	CASSGGHGYTF
NA	NA	TRBV19	TRBJ2-7	TGTGCCAGTAGTATCAGTAGGGGGACTGGCGAGCAGTACTTC	CASSISRGTGEQYF
NA	NA	TRBV5-4	TRBJ2-6	TGTGCCAGCAGCTTGTTTAGCTCTGGGGCCAACGTCCTGACTTTC	CASSLFSSGANVLTF
NA	NA	TRBV9	TRBJ1-5	TGTGCCAGCAGCGTAGGGGTAAATCAGCCCCAGCATTTT	CASSVGVNQPQHF
few	NA	TRBV2	TRBJ1-2	TGTGCCAGCAGGATAGGGGTAATCGACTATGGCTACACCTTC	CASRIGVIDYGYTF
NA	TRBD2	TRBV11-2	TRBJ2-1	TGTGCCAGCAGCTCATTCTCGGGACTAGTGTGGAGCGGAAAAAATGAGCAGTTCTTC	CASSSFSGLVWSGKNEQFF
NA	NA	TRBV18	TRBJ1-4	TGTGCCAGCTCACCAGGGCGGGGTGAAAAACTGTTTTTT	CASSPGRGEKLFF
NA	NA	TRBV7-7	TRBJ2-7	TGTGCTAGCAGCTTAGGGGGGCGAAGCTACGAGCAGTACTTC	CASSLGGRSYEQYF
NA	TRBD2	TRBV18	TRBJ2-3	TGTGCCAGCTCATCTAGCGGGACCACAGATACGCAGTATTTT	CASSSSGTTDTQYF
few	TRBD1	TRBV7-4	TRBJ1-1	TGCCCTGACAGGGGGTCTTTGAACACTGAAGCTTTCTTT	CPDRGSLNTEAFF
once	NA	TRBV7-9	TRBJ2-4	TGTGCCAGCAGCTTTTCAGGGGATAGGGACATTCAGTACTTC	CASSFSGDRDIQYF
NA	NA	TRBV6-4	TRBJ1-5	TGTGCCAGCAGCGCAGGGGCCGAGCAGCCCCAGCATTTT	CASSAGAEQPQHF
NA	TRBD2	TRBV5-1	TRBJ2-1	TGCGCCAGCAGCTTATCTAGCGGGAGGGAGAATGAGCAGTTCTTC	CASSLSSGRENEQFF
few	NA	TRBV6-5	TRBJ1-4	TGTGCCAGCAGCAGGACAGCAACTAATGAAAAACTGTTTTTT	CASSRTATNEKLFF
NA	TRBD1	TRBV19	TRBJ2-3	TGTGCCACCTCCCCCGGGGACAGCAGCACAGATACGCAGTATTTT	CATSPGDSSTDTQYF
NA	TRBD1	TRBV5-3	TRBJ2-5	TGTGCCAGAAGATTGGACAGGGGACAAGAGACCCAGTACTTC	CARRLDRGQETQYF
NA	NA	TRBV7-3	TRBJ2-7	TGTGCCAGCAGCCCGGGTCTCCCGGGTGACGAGCAGTACTTC	CASSPGLPGDEQYF
NA	NA	TRBV4-3	TRBJ2-7	TGCGCCAGCAGCCAAGATAAGGCAGGGGACTACGAGCAGTACTTC	CASSQDKAGDYEQYF
NA	NA	TRBV11-1	TRBJ1-2	TGTGCCAGCAGCTTAGGTGGTCCGGGGCAATGGGATGGCTACACCTTC	CASSLGGPGQWDGYTF
NA	NA	TRBV7-3	TRBJ2-1	TGTGCCAGCAGCTTAACTAACGGTCGGACCCCCGGCTCCTACAATGAGCAGTTCTTC	CASSLTNGRTPGSYNEQFF
NA	NA	TRBV18	TRBJ2-6	TGTGCCAGCTCACCACCGGGGAGCTCTGGGGCCAACGTCCTGACTTTC	CASSPPGSSGANVLTF
NA	NA	TRBV18	TRBJ1-6	TGTGCCAGCTCTTTGGACGCTGATAATTCACCCCTCCACTTT	CASSLDADNSPLHF
NA	NA	TRBV7-9	TRBJ2-1	TGTGCCCTCGAGGCTACCTACTCCTACAATGAGCAGTTCTTC	CALEATYSYNEQFF
once	NA	TRBV2	TRBJ2-7	TGTGCCAGCAGTGAAGCATGGGCACAGGGAGCCTACGAGCAGTACTTC	CASSEAWAQGAYEQYF
NA	TRBD1	TRBV7-3	TRBJ1-2	TGTGCCAGACCCAGGGGGCAAGCTGGCTACACCTTC	CARPRGQAGYTF
NA	TRBD2	TRBV25-1	TRBJ2-3	TGTGCCAGCGGAATCCGGGGGGGCGACACAGATACGCAGTATTTT	CASGIRGGDTDTQYF
NA	TRBD1	TRBV6-1	TRBJ2-3	TGTGCCAGCAGAAGACAGGGTTCAACAGATACGCAGTATTTT	CASRRQGSTDTQYF
NA	NA	TRBV11-2	TRBJ2-3	TGTGCCAGCAGCCCTTTGGGCGGGGAAGATACGCAGTATTTT	CASSPLGGEDTQYF
NA	TRBD2	TRBV28	TRBJ2-1	TGTGCCAGCAGTTTCCAAGCGGGAGGAATCAATGAGCAGTTCTTC	CASSFQAGGINEQFF
NA	NA	TRBV28	TRBJ1-2	TGTGCCAGCATCACAGGGCGCGGCTACACCTTC	CASITGRGYTF
NA	NA	TRBV2	TRBJ2-1	TGTGCCAGCAGTGAATTTGGCGGTTCCTACAATGAGCAGTTCTTC	CASSEFGGSYNEQFF
once	NA	TRBV15	TRBJ1-2	TGTGCCACCAGCAGAGATAAGGGACCCTCGGCAGACTATTATGGCTACACCTTC	CATSRDKGPSADYYGYTF
once	NA	TRBV18	TRBJ1-4	TGTGCCAGCTCAGAAACAAAGGGCGGGAATGAAAAACTGTTTTTT	CASSETKGGNEKLFF
NA	NA	TRBV7-2	TRBJ2-7	TGTGCCAGCAGCTCCGCCTACCGACAGAGTCCCTACGAGCAGTACTTC	CASSSAYRQSPYEQYF
NA	NA	TRBV11-2	TRBJ1-2	TGTGCCAGCAGCTTAGTGGGTGGTTCCTTTTTAGGCTACACCTTC	CASSLVGGSFLGYTF
NA	TRBD1	TRBV27	TRBJ1-2	TGTGCCAGCAGTCTTTCGTTGGGATCTACACAGGGGGAAGTTGGTCGTGGCTACACCTTC	CASSLSLGSTQGEVGRGYTF
once	TRBD1	TRBV7-6	TRBJ2-5	TGTGCCAGCAGCTTCCGCAGGGGGCAAGAGACCCAGTACTTC	CASSFRRGQETQYF
NA	NA	TRBV9	TRBJ2-5	TGTGCCAGCAGCGTAGCAACCAACCAAGAGACCCAGTACTTC	CASSVATNQETQYF
NA	NA	TRBV18	TRBJ1-1	TGTGCCAGCTCACCCGATTCGTACCAGAACACTGAAGCTTTCTTT	CASSPDSYQNTEAFF
NA	NA	TRBV15	TRBJ2-2	TGTGCCACCAGCAGAGAGACGACAGCCGGGGAGCTGTTTTTT	CATSRETTAGELFF
NA	TRBD1	TRBV5-6	TRBJ1-1	TGTGCCAGCAGCTGGAGGACAGGGGAAGCTTTCTTT	CASSWRTGEAFF
NA	NA	TRBV19	TRBJ1-2	TGTGCCAGTAGTAGGCAGACGGAGGGGGGGATCTATGGCTACACCTTC	CASSRQTEGGIYGYTF
once	NA	TRBV28	TRBJ2-1	TGTGCCAGCAGTCCGCATCCCGCCAGGGGTGTGAACAATGAGCAGTTCTTC	CASSPHPARGVNNEQFF
NA	NA	TRBV20-1	TRBJ2-7	TGCAGTGCTAGACAAGGGTACGAGCAGTACTTC	CSARQGYEQYF